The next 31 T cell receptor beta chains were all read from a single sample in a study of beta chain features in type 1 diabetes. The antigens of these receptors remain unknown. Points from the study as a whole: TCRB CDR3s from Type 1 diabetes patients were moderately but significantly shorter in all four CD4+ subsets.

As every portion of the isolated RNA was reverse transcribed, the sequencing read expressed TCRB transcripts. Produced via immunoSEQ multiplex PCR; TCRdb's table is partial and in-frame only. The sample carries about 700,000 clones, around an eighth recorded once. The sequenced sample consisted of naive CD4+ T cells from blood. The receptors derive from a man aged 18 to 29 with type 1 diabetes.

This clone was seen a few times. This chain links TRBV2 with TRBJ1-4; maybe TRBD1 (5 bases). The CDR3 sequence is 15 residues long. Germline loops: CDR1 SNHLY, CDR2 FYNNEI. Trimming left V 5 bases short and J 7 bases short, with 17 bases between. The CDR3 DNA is TGTGCCAGCAGTCTGCCAATCGGGGGGACTGAAAAACTGTTTTTT. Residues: CASSLPIGGTEKLFF.

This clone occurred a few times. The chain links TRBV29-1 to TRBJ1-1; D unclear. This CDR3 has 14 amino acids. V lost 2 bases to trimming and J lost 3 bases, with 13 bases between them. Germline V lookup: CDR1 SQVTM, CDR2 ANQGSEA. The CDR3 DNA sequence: TGCAGCGTTGAACTGGCAGGAGCCTACACTGAAGCTTTCTTT. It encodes CSVELAGAYTEAFF.

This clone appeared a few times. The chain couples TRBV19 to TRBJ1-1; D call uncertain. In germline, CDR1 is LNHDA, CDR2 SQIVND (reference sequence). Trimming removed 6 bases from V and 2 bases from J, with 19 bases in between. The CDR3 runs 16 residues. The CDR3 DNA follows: TGTGCCAGTAGGAGGGTCCCCAAGGAGATTAACACTGAAGCTTTCTTT. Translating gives CASRRVPKEINTEAFF.

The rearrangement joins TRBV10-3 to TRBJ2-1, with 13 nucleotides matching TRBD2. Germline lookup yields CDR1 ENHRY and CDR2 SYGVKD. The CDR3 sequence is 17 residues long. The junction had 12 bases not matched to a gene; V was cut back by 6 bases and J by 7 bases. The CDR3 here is CAISEGRLAGGSNEQFF. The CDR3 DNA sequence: TGTGCCATCAGCGAGGGGCGACTAGCGGGGGGCAGTAATGAGCAGTTCTTC.

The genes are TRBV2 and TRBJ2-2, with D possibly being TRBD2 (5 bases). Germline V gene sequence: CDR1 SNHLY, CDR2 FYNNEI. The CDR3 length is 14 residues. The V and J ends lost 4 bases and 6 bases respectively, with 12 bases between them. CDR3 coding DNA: TGTGCCAGCAGTGGCCTCCTCGGGGCCGGGGAGCTGTTTTTT. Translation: CASSGLLGAGELFF.

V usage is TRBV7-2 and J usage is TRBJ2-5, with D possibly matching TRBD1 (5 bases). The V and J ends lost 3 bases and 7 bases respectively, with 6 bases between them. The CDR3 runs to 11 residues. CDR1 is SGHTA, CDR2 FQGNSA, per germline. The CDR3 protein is CASSFQGTQYF. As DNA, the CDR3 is TGTGCCAGCAGCTTCCAGGGGACCCAGTACTTC.

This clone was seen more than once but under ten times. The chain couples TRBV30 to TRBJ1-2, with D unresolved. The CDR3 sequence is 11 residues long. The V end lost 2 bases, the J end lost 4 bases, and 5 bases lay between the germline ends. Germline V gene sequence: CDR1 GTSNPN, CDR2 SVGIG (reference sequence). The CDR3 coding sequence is TGTGCCTGGAGTCAAATCTATGGCTACACCTTC. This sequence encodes CAWSQIYGYTF.

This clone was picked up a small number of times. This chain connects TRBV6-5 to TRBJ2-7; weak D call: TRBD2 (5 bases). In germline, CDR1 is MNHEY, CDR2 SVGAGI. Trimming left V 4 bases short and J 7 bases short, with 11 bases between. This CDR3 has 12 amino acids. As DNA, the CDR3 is TGTGCCAGCAGTTCCGACTCGGGAGAGCAGTACTTC. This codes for CASSSDSGEQYF.

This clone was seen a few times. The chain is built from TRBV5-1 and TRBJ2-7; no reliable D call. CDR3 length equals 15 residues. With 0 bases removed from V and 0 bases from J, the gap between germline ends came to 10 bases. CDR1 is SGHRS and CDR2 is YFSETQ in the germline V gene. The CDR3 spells CASSLGQDLSYEQYF. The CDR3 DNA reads TGCGCCAGCAGCTTGGGTCAGGACCTCTCCTACGAGCAGTACTTC.

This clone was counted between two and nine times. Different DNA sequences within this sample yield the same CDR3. DNA of the CDR3: TGTGCCAGCAGCCCTAGGGGTGAGAATTCACCCCTCCACTTT. Translation: CASSPRGENSPLHF. V usage is TRBV7-9 and J usage is TRBJ1-6, with D possibly being TRBD1 (5 bases). CDR1 SEHNR and CDR2 FQNEAQ come from the germline V gene (reference sequence). V lost 5 bases, J lost 7 bases, and 12 bases lay in between. The CDR3 runs to 14 residues.

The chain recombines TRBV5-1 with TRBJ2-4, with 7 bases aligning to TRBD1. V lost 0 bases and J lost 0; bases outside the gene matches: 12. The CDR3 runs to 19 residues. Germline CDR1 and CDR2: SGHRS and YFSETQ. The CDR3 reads CASSLVNLGTDLAKNIQYF. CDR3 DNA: TGCGCCAGCAGCTTGGTTAACCTTGGGACAGACTTAGCCAAAAACATTCAGTACTTC.

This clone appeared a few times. In DNA form, the CDR3 reads TGTGCCAGCAGTACGACAGCAGACTATGGCTACACCTTC. This encodes CASSTTADYGYTF. This rearrangement joins TRBV27 to TRBJ1-2, with D perhaps matching TRBD1 (5 bases). Germline V gene lookup returns CDR1 MNHEY and CDR2 SMNVEV (reference sequence). This CDR3 is built from 13 residues. The V and J ends lost 5 bases and 3 bases respectively, with 10 bases between them.

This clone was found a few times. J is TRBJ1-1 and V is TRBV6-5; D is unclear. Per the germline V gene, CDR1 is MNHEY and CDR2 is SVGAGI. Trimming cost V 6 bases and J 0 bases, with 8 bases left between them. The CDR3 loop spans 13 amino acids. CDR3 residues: CASSIGVNTEAFF. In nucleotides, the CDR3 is TGTGCCAGCAGCATAGGAGTGAACACTGAAGCTTTCTTT.

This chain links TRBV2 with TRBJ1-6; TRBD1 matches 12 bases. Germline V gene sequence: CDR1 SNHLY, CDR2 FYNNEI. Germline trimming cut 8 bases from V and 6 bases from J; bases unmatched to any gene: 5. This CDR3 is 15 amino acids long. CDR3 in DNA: TGTGCCAGCGGTCGGGACAGGGGGCCTAATTCACCCCTCCACTTT. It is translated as CASGRDRGPNSPLHF.

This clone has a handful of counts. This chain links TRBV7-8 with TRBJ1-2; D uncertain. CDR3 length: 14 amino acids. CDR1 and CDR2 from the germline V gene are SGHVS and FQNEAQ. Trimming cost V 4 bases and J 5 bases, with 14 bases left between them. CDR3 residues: CASSSPLPGYGYTF. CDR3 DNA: TGTGCCAGCAGCTCCCCCTTACCCGGGTATGGCTACACCTTC.

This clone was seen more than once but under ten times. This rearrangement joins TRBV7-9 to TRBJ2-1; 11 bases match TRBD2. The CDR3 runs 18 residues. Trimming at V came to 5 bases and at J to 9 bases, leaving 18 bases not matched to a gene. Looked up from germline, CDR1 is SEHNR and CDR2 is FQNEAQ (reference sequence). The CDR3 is CASSHLTMTSGDTFEQFF. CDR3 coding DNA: TGTGCCAGCAGCCACCTCACCATGACTAGCGGGGATACCTTTGAGCAGTTCTTC. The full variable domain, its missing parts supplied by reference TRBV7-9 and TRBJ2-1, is DTGVSQNPRHKITKRGQNVTFRCDPISEHNRLYWYRQTLGQGPEFLTYFQNEAQLEKSRLLSDRFSAERPKGSFSTLEIQRTEQGDSAMYLCASSHLTMTSGDTFEQFFGPGTRLTVL.

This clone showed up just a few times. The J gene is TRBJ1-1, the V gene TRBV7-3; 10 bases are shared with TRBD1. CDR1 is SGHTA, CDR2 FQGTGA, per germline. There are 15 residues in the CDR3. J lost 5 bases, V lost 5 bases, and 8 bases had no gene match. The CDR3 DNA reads TGTGCCAGCAGCGCGGGACAGGGGTTGAGGACTGAAGCTTTCTTT. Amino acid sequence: CASSAGQGLRTEAFF.

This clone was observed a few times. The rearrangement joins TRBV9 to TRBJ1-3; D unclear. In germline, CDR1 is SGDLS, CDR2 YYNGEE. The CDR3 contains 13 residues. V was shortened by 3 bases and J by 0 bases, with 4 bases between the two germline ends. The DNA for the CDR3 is TGTGCCAGCAGCGACTCCTCTGGAAACACCATATATTTT. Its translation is CASSDSSGNTIYF.

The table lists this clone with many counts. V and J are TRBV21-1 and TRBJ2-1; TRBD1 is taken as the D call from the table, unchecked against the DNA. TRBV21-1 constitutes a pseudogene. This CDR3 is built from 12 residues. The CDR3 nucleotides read TGTGCCCTCCGGACAGGTGGCGATGAGCAGTTCTTC. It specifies CALRTGGDEQFF.

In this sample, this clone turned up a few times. The CDR3 sequence is CSVGDRPYNEQFF. CDR3 DNA: TGCAGCGTCGGGGACAGGCCCTACAATGAGCAGTTCTTC. This chain uses TRBV29-1 with TRBJ2-1; TRBD1 aligns across 8 bases. V lost 6 bases to trimming and J lost 2 bases; unmatched junction nucleotides: 3. This CDR3 spans 13 amino acids. The germline V gene has CDR1 SQVTM and CDR2 ANQGSEA.

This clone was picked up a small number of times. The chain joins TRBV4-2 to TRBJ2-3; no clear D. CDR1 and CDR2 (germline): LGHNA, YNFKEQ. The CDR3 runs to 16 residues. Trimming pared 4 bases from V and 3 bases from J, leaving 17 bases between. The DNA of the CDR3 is TGTGCCAGCAGCCCCTCCCGAGACCTTGCGACAGATACGCAGTATTTT. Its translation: CASSPSRDLATDTQYF.

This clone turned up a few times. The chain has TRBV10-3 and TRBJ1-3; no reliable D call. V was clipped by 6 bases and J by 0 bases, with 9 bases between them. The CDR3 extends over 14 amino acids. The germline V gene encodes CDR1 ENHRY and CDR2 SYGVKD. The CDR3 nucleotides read TGTGCCATCAGGGTAGAAAGCTCTGGAAACACCATATATTTT. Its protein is CAIRVESSGNTIYF.

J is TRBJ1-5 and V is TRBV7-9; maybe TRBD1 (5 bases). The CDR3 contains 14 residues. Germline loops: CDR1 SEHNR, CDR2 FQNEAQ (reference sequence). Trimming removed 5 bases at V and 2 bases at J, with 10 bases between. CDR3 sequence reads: CASSRGTGNQPQHF. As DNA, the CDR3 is TGTGCCAGCAGCCGCGGGACGGGCAATCAGCCCCAGCATTTT.

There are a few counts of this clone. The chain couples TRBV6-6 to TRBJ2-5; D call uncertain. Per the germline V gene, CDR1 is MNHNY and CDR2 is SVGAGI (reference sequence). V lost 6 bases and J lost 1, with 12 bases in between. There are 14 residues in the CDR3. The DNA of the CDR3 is TGTGCCAGCAGCCGCGCGTTGGTCCAAGAGACCCAGTACTTC. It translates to CASSRALVQETQYF.

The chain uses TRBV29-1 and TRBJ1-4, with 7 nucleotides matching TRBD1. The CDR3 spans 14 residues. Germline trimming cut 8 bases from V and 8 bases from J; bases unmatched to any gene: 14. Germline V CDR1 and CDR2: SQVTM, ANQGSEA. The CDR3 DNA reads TGCAGCTCCCGGGGCAGGGGGATTGGGGAAAAACTGTTTTTT. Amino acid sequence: CSSRGRGIGEKLFF.

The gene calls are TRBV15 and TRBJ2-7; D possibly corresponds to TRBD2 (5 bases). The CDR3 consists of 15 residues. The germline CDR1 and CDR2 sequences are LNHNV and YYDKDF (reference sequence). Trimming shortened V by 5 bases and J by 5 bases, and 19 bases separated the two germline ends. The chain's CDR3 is CATSGPRITGNEQYF. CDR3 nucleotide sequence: TGTGCCACCAGCGGCCCACGGATAACGGGGAACGAGCAGTACTTC.

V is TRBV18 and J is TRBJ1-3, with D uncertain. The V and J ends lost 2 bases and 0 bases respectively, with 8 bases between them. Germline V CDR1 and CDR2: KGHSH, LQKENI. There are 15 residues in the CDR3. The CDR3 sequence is CASSPGGDSGNTIYF. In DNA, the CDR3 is TGTGCCAGCTCACCAGGCGGGGACTCTGGAAACACCATATATTTT.

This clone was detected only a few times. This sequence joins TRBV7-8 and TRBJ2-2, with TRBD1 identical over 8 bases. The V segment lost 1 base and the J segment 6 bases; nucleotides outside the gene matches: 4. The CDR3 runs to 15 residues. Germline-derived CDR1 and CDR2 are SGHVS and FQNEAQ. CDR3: CASSLVATGAGELFF. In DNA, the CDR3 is TGTGCCAGCAGCTTAGTTGCGACAGGGGCCGGGGAGCTGTTTTTT.

CDR3 loop: CASSRGTGNGEAFF. The CDR3 DNA sequence: TGCGCCAGCAGCCGGGGGACGGGCAACGGTGAAGCTTTCTTT. V and J are TRBV4-1 and TRBJ1-1, with D perhaps matching TRBD1 (5 bases). Germline V lookup: CDR1 MGHRA, CDR2 YSYEKL. V was trimmed by 4 bases and J by 7 bases, leaving 16 bases between them. The CDR3 consists of 14 residues.

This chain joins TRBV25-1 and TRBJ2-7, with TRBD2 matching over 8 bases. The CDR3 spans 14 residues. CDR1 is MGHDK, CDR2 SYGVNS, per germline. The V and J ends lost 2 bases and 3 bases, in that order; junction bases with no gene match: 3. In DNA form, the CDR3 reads TGTGCCAGCAGTGAAGGACTAGCTTTCTACGAGCAGTACTTC. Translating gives CASSEGLAFYEQYF.

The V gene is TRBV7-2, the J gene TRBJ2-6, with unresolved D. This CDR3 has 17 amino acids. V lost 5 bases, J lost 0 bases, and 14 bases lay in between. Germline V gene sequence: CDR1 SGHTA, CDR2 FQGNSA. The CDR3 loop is CASSPLGPGSGANVLTF. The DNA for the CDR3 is TGTGCCAGCAGCCCGCTAGGACCCGGCTCTGGGGCCAACGTCCTGACTTTC.